This T cell receptor (beta chain) came from a study of T cell responses to AZD1222 COVID-19 vaccine. TCRdb keeps only in-frame clones here, not all; method: immunoSEQ multiplex PCR. The table lists some 120,000 clones, 87% of them singletons, with about 10% in the top ten. This clone was counted between two and nine times. Its target is unknown. The length of the CDR3 is 15 residues. Germline V lookup: CDR1 SGHDN, CDR2 FVKESK. V lost 1 base, J lost 8 bases, and 10 bases stayed unmatched. Study observations and caveats: Donors, mostly white British, included more females; clonal diversity was possibly underestimated. At 160-218 and 743-854, vaccine-associated CD4 TCRs were dominant, and they spanned spike. At study baseline, merely six AZD1222 recipients were seropositive. The repertoires were collected only after the peak T cell response.

This chain connects TRBV14 to TRBJ1-2, with 7 bases lining up with TRBD1. This specimen consisted of peripheral blood, obtained on day 0 of AZD1222 vaccination. This receptor was obtained from an adult in good health. The CDR3 protein is CASSQVPLPGGGYTF. CDR3 DNA sequence: TGTGCCAGCAGCCAAGTACCCCTACCAGGGGGGGGCTACACCTTC.